A selection of T cell receptor beta chains follows, all from one sample in a study of metastatic and nonmetastatic thyroid tumors. MiXCR re-clonotyped the PCR reads for TCRdb. This sample carries 10,000 to 15,000 clones, around 10% of them seen once, and the ten largest clones take over 25%. Sequencing was carried out using blood. The receptors shown here come from a female donor with papillary thyroid cancer or a benign thyroid nodule (not recorded which). Some clones in this sample may be carry-over from other donors' samples. The CDR3 runs from the conserved cysteine through the conserved F or W. A D gene is named only where the DNA matches it firmly. Where a row states a size, it is once, few, many or the class of an expanded clone; other rows omit it.

d_call	j_call	v_call	clone_size	cdr3_aa	cdr3_nt
-	TRBJ1-3	TRBV6-1	medium-sized	CASSENYFSGNTIYF	TGTGCCAGCAGTGAAAATTATTTCTCTGGAAACACCATATATTTT
-	TRBJ1-2	TRBV5-4	many	CASSLVGVVRGYTF	TGTGCCAGCAGCTTGGTTGGGGTGGTCCGTGGCTACACCTTC
TRBD1	TRBJ1-1	TRBV7-2	many	CASSSTGTEAFF	TGTGCCAGCAGCTCGACAGGGACTGAAGCTTTCTTT
TRBD2	TRBJ2-7	TRBV7-9	many	CASSPLGGRTYEQYF	TGTGCCAGCAGCCCACTTGGCGGGAGGACTTACGAGCAGTACTTC
TRBD1	TRBJ1-5	TRBV12-3/TRBV12-4	-	CASTGQQDQPQHF	TGTGCCAGCACGGGACAGCAAGATCAGCCCCAGCATTTT
-	TRBJ2-2	TRBV6-1	medium-sized	CASTENYGGSGELFF	TGTGCCAGCACTGAAAATTATGGCGGGTCGGGGGAGCTGTTTTTT
TRBD1	TRBJ1-6	TRBV2	medium-sized	CASRQGAESPLHF	TGTGCCAGCAGACAGGGGGCAGAATCACCCCTCCACTTT
-	TRBJ2-3	TRBV20-1	many	CSARTISTDTQYF	TGCAGTGCACGGACTATTAGCACAGATACGCAGTATTTT
-	TRBJ2-5	TRBV7-9	many	CASSLDRETQYF	TGTGCCAGCAGCTTAGATCGAGAGACCCAGTACTTC
TRBD2	TRBJ2-3	TRBV7-9	many	CASRAGGRTTDTQYF	TGTGCCAGCAGGGCTGGCGGGAGGACCACAGATACGCAGTATTTT
-	TRBJ1-1	TRBV3-1	many	CASSQGSQGNTEAFF	TGTGCCAGCAGCCAAGGCAGCCAGGGTAACACTGAAGCTTTCTTT
TRBD1	TRBJ1-4	TRBV12-3/TRBV12-4	many	CASSRQGANEKLFF	TGTGCCAGCAGCAGACAGGGGGCGAATGAAAAACTGTTTTTT
TRBD2	TRBJ2-2	TRBV5-6	many	CASSFFGGDTGELFF	TGTGCCAGCAGCTTCTTCGGGGGGGACACCGGGGAGCTGTTTTTT
TRBD2	TRBJ2-1	TRBV6-2/TRBV6-3	medium-sized	CASSYPRTDSGRAFNEQFF	TGTGCCAGCAGTTACCCCAGAACCGATAGCGGGAGGGCCTTCAATGAGCAGTTCTTC
-	TRBJ1-6	TRBV6-6	-	CASSYEGHWARRSPLHF	TGTGCCAGCAGTTACGAAGGTCATTGGGCGCGTAGATCACCCCTCCACTTT
-	TRBJ1-5	TRBV6-1	many	CASTKSEGSPQHF	TGTGCCAGCACAAAATCGGAGGGGTCGCCCCAGCATTTT
-	TRBJ2-2	TRBV20-1	many	CSATRRANTGELFF	TGCAGTGCCACTAGGAGGGCGAACACCGGGGAGCTGTTTTTT
-	TRBJ2-6	TRBV6-4	-	CASSDLALEGLDGTNVLTF	TGTGCCAGCAGTGATCTCGCGTTGGAGGGGTTGGATGGGACCAACGTCCTGACTTTC
TRBD1	TRBJ1-2	TRBV12-3/TRBV12-4	medium-sized	CASSFRDRRGYTF	TGTGCCAGCAGTTTCCGGGACAGAAGGGGCTACACCTTC
-	TRBJ2-1	TRBV20-1	once	CSAAGQLDEQFF	TGCAGTGCTGCCGGACAGCTCGATGAGCAGTTCTTC
-	TRBJ1-2	TRBV28	many	CASRRGGYGYTF	TGTGCCAGCAGACGGGGCGGGTATGGCTACACCTTC
-	TRBJ2-5	TRBV5-1	many	CASSSSRGAQETQYF	TGCGCCAGCAGTTCGAGCCGGGGGGCTCAAGAGACCCAGTACTTC
TRBD1	TRBJ1-2	TRBV20-1	-	CSARDRGPYYVYTF	TGCAGTGCGCGGGACAGGGGGCCTTACTATGTCTACACCTTC
TRBD1	TRBJ2-7	TRBV19	many	CASSITGTGGNEQYF	TGTGCCAGTAGTATTACCGGGACAGGGGGCAACGAGCAGTACTTC
-	TRBJ2-7	TRBV7-9	many	CASRSFYEQYF	TGTGCCAGCAGATCTTTCTACGAGCAGTACTTC
TRBD2	TRBJ2-1	TRBV20-1	-	CSARPGTSGSYEQFF	TGCAGTGCTAGACCCGGGACTAGCGGGAGTTATGAGCAGTTCTTC
-	TRBJ2-7	TRBV12-3/TRBV12-4	many	CASSSIDEGYEQYF	TGTGCCAGCAGCTCCATTGACGAGGGTTACGAGCAGTACTTC
-	TRBJ1-5	TRBV20-1	many	CSASNSYQPQHF	TGCAGTGCTAGCAACAGTTATCAGCCCCAGCATTTT
-	TRBJ1-6	TRBV2	medium-sized	CASSELGTYNSPLHF	TGTGCCAGCAGTGAATTAGGGACCTATAATTCACCCCTCCACTTT
-	TRBJ1-2	TRBV28	-	CASSPPATYGYTF	TGTGCCAGCAGCCCCCCAGCAACCTATGGCTACACCTTC
-	TRBJ1-1	TRBV28	medium-sized	CASSPGHSNTEAFF	TGTGCCAGCAGTCCGGGACACTCGAACACTGAAGCTTTCTTT
TRBD1	TRBJ2-5	TRBV2	many	CASSGQGGRGQETQYF	TGTGCCAGCAGCGGACAGGGGGGAAGAGGCCAAGAGACCCAGTACTTC